The clone carrying this T cell receptor beta chain was counted a few times. CDR1 and CDR2 from the germline V gene are SGHAT and FQNNGV. CDR3 length: 16 residues. Unmatched junction bases numbered 9, after V lost 5 bases and J lost 2 bases. This sample stems from a study of human T cells and chemical hapten exposure. The library put unique molecular identifiers onto individual cDNA molecules. TCRdb fed the RACE reads into MiXCR, producing one record per CDR3 protein. The table lists some 52,000 distinct CDR3 sequences, more than 9.5% of them singletons. Time point given: patch test 3, about 24 weeks after DPC sensitization. Specified treatment: therapeutic diphenylcyclopropenone sensitization with weekly scalp DPC.

This sequence was found in a woman aged 40 to 50 with alopecia areata. Some clones in this sample may be carry-over from other donors' samples. V is TRBV11-2 and J is TRBJ2-7; TRBD1 aligns across 10 bases. The input for sequencing was whole blood, taken in connection with sensitization to the hapten diphenylcyclopropenone (DPC). This CDR3 reads CASSPSRDRGPYEQYF. The CDR3 DNA sequence: TGTGCCAGCAGCCCGAGCCGGGACAGGGGACCCTACGAGCAGTACTTC.